A selection of T cell receptor beta chains follows, all from one sample in a study of regulatory T cells in long-lasting Graves disease. Using its own MiXCR run on the multiplex PCR reads, TCRdb lists one record per CDR3 protein. Among about 560,000 distinct CDR3 sequences listed, around 15% were seen once. The data also belong to a second study, concerning T cells in Graves' hyperthyroidism and ophthalmopathy.

Sequences were derived from peripheral blood mononuclear cells (PBMCs), sampled at new diagnosis, from a patient treated with antithyroid drugs. These receptors were taken from a man aged 18 to 30 with Graves disease. CDR3s include the opening cysteine and the closing phenylalanine or tryptophan. Each record gives: CDR3 DNA, CDR3 protein, clone size, D gene, V gene, J gene. A D gene is named only where the DNA matches it firmly. Expanded clones get a size class; other rows say once, few or many, or leave the size out.

CDR3nt: TGCAGTGCTAGTTCCGGGACTACCGACTGGGACATTCAGTACTTC; CDR3aa: CSASSGTTDWDIQYF; abundance: many; d_gene: TRBD2; v_gene: TRBV20-1; j_gene: TRBJ2-4
CDR3nt: TGTGCCAGCAGCCAAGAAAGCTCTAACTATGGCTACACCTTC; CDR3aa: CASSQESSNYGYTF; abundance: .; d_gene: .; v_gene: TRBV4-1; j_gene: TRBJ1-2
CDR3nt: TGTGCCAGCCGGCGGGCAGCTAATGAAAAACTGTTTTTT; CDR3aa: CASRRAANEKLFF; abundance: .; d_gene: .; v_gene: TRBV6-1; j_gene: TRBJ1-4
CDR3nt: TGTGCCAGCTGCCCGGATTGGGGATTTAACTATGGCTACACCTTC; CDR3aa: CASCPDWGFNYGYTF; abundance: .; d_gene: .; v_gene: TRBV28; j_gene: TRBJ1-2
CDR3nt: TGTGCCAGCAGCCAAGTATCGGCGGAATACGAGCAGTACTTC; CDR3aa: CASSQVSAEYEQYF; abundance: few; d_gene: .; v_gene: TRBV4-2; j_gene: TRBJ2-7
CDR3nt: TGTGCCAGCAGCAGAGGACTAGAAAATGAGCAGTTCTTC; CDR3aa: CASSRGLENEQFF; abundance: few; d_gene: TRBD2; v_gene: TRBV5-6; j_gene: TRBJ2-1
CDR3nt: TGTGCCAGCAGCTTTTTTGGCAACTACGAGCAGTACTTC; CDR3aa: CASSFFGNYEQYF; abundance: few; d_gene: .; v_gene: TRBV5-6; j_gene: TRBJ2-7
CDR3nt: TGTGCCAGCAGTTACCGAGACATTTCGAACACCGGGGAGCTGTTTTTT; CDR3aa: CASSYRDISNTGELFF; abundance: .; d_gene: .; v_gene: TRBV6-5; j_gene: TRBJ2-2
CDR3nt: TGTGCCACAAAACTAGCGGGGACAACAGATACGCAGTATTTT; CDR3aa: CATKLAGTTDTQYF; abundance: .; d_gene: TRBD2; v_gene: TRBV3-1; j_gene: TRBJ2-3
CDR3nt: TGTGCCTGGAGTGTACTGGCCTCCACAGATACGCAGTATTTT; CDR3aa: CAWSVLASTDTQYF; abundance: few; d_gene: .; v_gene: TRBV30; j_gene: TRBJ2-3
CDR3nt: TGTGCCACCTCGGACATACCGTCTTGGGGCTACACCTTC; CDR3aa: CATSDIPSWGYTF; abundance: few; d_gene: .; v_gene: TRBV19; j_gene: TRBJ1-2
CDR3nt: TGTGCCAGCAGCGTAGGTGGGTCAGATACGCAGTATTTT; CDR3aa: CASSVGGSDTQYF; abundance: few; d_gene: .; v_gene: TRBV11-1; j_gene: TRBJ2-3
CDR3nt: TGCAGTGCTAGAGATACAGGGGCGGTCAGAGTGAACACTGAAGCTTTCTTT; CDR3aa: CSARDTGAVRVNTEAFF; abundance: many; d_gene: TRBD1; v_gene: TRBV20-1; j_gene: TRBJ1-1
CDR3nt: TGTGCCAGTAGTACCCCGGGACTACAGTACAATGAGCAGTTCTTC; CDR3aa: CASSTPGLQYNEQFF; abundance: .; d_gene: TRBD2; v_gene: TRBV19; j_gene: TRBJ2-1
CDR3nt: TGTGCCAGCACCGCCGGCGGGAGGGCCTACGAGCAGTACTTC; CDR3aa: CASTAGGRAYEQYF; abundance: many; d_gene: TRBD2; v_gene: TRBV27; j_gene: TRBJ2-7
CDR3nt: TGTACCAGCAGGCGGACAGTAGTTACCTCCTACAATGAGCAGTTCTTC; CDR3aa: CTSRRTVVTSYNEQFF; abundance: .; d_gene: .; v_gene: TRBV6-2/TRBV6-3; j_gene: TRBJ2-1
CDR3nt: TGTGCCAGCAGTCCGGGACAGGGTGCCTATGGCTACACCTTC; CDR3aa: CASSPGQGAYGYTF; abundance: many; d_gene: TRBD1; v_gene: TRBV3-1; j_gene: TRBJ1-2
CDR3nt: TGTGCCAGCAGTTTTGGGCAAGGGGGCGCGGCAGATACGCAGTATTTT; CDR3aa: CASSFGQGGAADTQYF; abundance: many; d_gene: TRBD1; v_gene: TRBV28; j_gene: TRBJ2-3
CDR3nt: TGTGCCAGCGGCTCCGGGGAGAACACTGAAGCTTTCTTT; CDR3aa: CASGSGENTEAFF; abundance: .; d_gene: .; v_gene: TRBV7-9; j_gene: TRBJ1-1
CDR3nt: TGTGCCAGCAGCCCTCAAGACAGGGGGGACACTGAAGCTTTCTTT; CDR3aa: CASSPQDRGDTEAFF; abundance: .; d_gene: TRBD1; v_gene: TRBV9; j_gene: TRBJ1-1
CDR3nt: TGCAGTGCTAGAGAGGGCGGTACTTTCCGGGGCTCCTACGAGCAGTACTTC; CDR3aa: CSAREGGTFRGSYEQYF; abundance: few; d_gene: .; v_gene: TRBV20-1; j_gene: TRBJ2-7
CDR3nt: TGTGCCAGCAGCTACCAGCCGGGACCTGCCAACATAGGCAATCAGCCCCAGCATTTT; CDR3aa: CASSYQPGPANIGNQPQHF; abundance: many; d_gene: .; v_gene: TRBV7-9; j_gene: TRBJ1-5
CDR3nt: TGTGCCAGCAGACGGACCTGGCGCAAAACAACTAATGAAAAACTGTTTTTT; CDR3aa: CASRRTWRKTTNEKLFF; abundance: many; d_gene: .; v_gene: TRBV6-1; j_gene: TRBJ1-4
CDR3nt: TGTGCCAGCAGTTCCGGGACTAGCGGCCCAATTACGCAGTTCTTC; CDR3aa: CASSSGTSGPITQFF; abundance: many; d_gene: TRBD2; v_gene: TRBV28; j_gene: TRBJ2-1
CDR3nt: TGTGCCAGCAGTTTGGCAGGTGGGACCCAGTACTTC; CDR3aa: CASSLAGGTQYF; abundance: many; d_gene: .; v_gene: TRBV12-3/TRBV12-4; j_gene: TRBJ2-5
CDR3nt: TGCGCCAGCAGCCCCCTGGGGGTGGCCGCCTTGGACCTCCACTTT; CDR3aa: CASSPLGVAALDLHF; abundance: .; d_gene: .; v_gene: TRBV5-1; j_gene: TRBJ1-6
CDR3nt: TGTGCCAGCAGCCAAGTTAAGGGGAAGAAAAACATTCAGTACTTC; CDR3aa: CASSQVKGKKNIQYF; abundance: .; d_gene: .; v_gene: TRBV3-1; j_gene: TRBJ2-4
CDR3nt: TGTGCCAGCAGCTTGGCCTTTAGGACAGGGGACACCGGGGAGCTGTTTTTT; CDR3aa: CASSLAFRTGDTGELFF; abundance: .; d_gene: TRBD1; v_gene: TRBV5-8; j_gene: TRBJ2-2
CDR3nt: TGCGCCAGCAGCGCGCAATCGGAGGCCTACGAGCAGTACTTC; CDR3aa: CASSAQSEAYEQYF; abundance: few; d_gene: .; v_gene: TRBV5-1; j_gene: TRBJ2-7
CDR3nt: TGCAGTGCTAGAGATCAGCGGAGCTCCTACGAGCAGTACTTC; CDR3aa: CSARDQRSSYEQYF; abundance: many; d_gene: .; v_gene: TRBV20-1; j_gene: TRBJ2-7
CDR3nt: TGTGCCAGCAGTTCTGCGGGACCCGCCGCTGAGACCCAGTACTTC; CDR3aa: CASSSAGPAAETQYF; abundance: many; d_gene: .; v_gene: TRBV11-2; j_gene: TRBJ2-5
CDR3nt: TGCAGCGGGACTAGCCCTGATGAGCAGTTCTTC; CDR3aa: CSGTSPDEQFF; abundance: .; d_gene: TRBD2; v_gene: TRBV29-1; j_gene: TRBJ2-1
CDR3nt: TGTGCCAGCGTCAGGGGTGCCTACGAGCAGTACTTC; CDR3aa: CASVRGAYEQYF; abundance: many; d_gene: .; v_gene: TRBV28; j_gene: TRBJ2-7
CDR3nt: TGCGCCAGCAGCTACCTAGGACTAGCGGGGGTTTACAATGAGCAGTTCTTC; CDR3aa: CASSYLGLAGVYNEQFF; abundance: .; d_gene: TRBD2; v_gene: TRBV5-1; j_gene: TRBJ2-1
CDR3nt: TGTGCCAGCAGTTACTCTAAGACCCAGTACTTC; CDR3aa: CASSYSKTQYF; abundance: .; d_gene: .; v_gene: TRBV27; j_gene: TRBJ2-5
CDR3nt: TGTGCCAGCAGCCCCGCGGGACTAGTCTTTCGCGAGCAGTACTTC; CDR3aa: CASSPAGLVFREQYF; abundance: many; d_gene: TRBD2; v_gene: TRBV3-1; j_gene: TRBJ2-7